The present T cell receptor beta chain was sequenced within a study of molecular identifiers for immune sequencing clone quantification. Whole-study context: Sequencing covered four of five parts into which replicate RNA from roughly 18,000 or 92,000 naive CD8 cells was split.

The authors sorted naive CD8 T cells as CD8+CD4-CCR7+CD45RA+. Whole-study findings and limits: Reports indicate spiked Jurkat TCR RNA from one cell could be found among about 1.1 million naive cells.

This CDR3 has 18 amino acids. The germline gives CDR1 SGHTA, CDR2 FQGNSA. V trimming: 0 bases; J trimming: 1 base; junction bases outside the gene matches: 7. There are many counts of this clonotype. Its antigen is still unknown. TCRdb re-called the PCR reads with MiXCR, one entry per CDR3 protein. Altogether some 320,000 distinct CDR3 sequences are present, about a fifth being singletons, with the ten largest covering more than 0.8%. The genes are TRBV7-2 and TRBJ2-3; 10 nucleotides match TRBD2. This TCR came from a human donor in good health. Some libraries in this study had Jurkat cell RNA spiked in. Input material: naive CD8+ T cells from blood, with Jurkat cell RNA spiked in. Documented subset: FACS-sorted CD8+CD4-CCR7+CD45RA+ naive T cells. As DNA, the CDR3 is TGTGCCAGCAGCTTAGCGGCTAGCGGGAGAGTTGGCACAGATACGCAGTATTTT. It yields the protein CASSLAASGRVGTDTQYF.